This entry lists 12 T cell receptor beta chains sequenced from one sample in a study of CD8 T cells in ankylosing spondylitis listed by TCRdb under 2017. Library creation used 5' RACE. The sequencing machine was an Illumina HiSeq 2500. The public reads were reprocessed in TCRdb via fastp at Q25 and MiXCR, keeping in-frame beta chains. Each CDR3 protein gets just one entry, which takes the most common genes and DNA from the rows behind it. This sample lists 120,000 to 150,000 distinct CDR3 sequences; roughly 7.7% were detected once. Together, the top ten hold more than 7% of the sample. Sequencing was performed on synovial fluid, either unsorted or a sorted T cell fraction (not recorded which). All receptors come from a male donor with ankylosing spondylitis.

This clonotype has ten or more counts. The chain joins TRBV7-2 to TRBJ2-3, with 8 bases that match TRBD2. CDR1 and CDR2 (germline): SGHTA, FQGNSA. The CDR3 runs 17 residues. Trimming cost V 5 bases and J 2 bases; bases outside gene matches: 12. CDR3 region: CASSQFLRGDPTDTQYF. CDR3 sequence (DNA): TGTGCCAGCAGCCAGTTTCTGCGGGGGGACCCCACAGATACGCAGTATTTT.

The J gene is TRBJ2-3, the V gene TRBV6-1; D is perhaps TRBD2 (6 bases). V lost 5 bases to trimming and J lost 2 bases, with 11 bases between them. Germline V gene sequence: CDR1 MNHNS, CDR2 SASEGT. The CDR3 covers 14 residues. The CDR3 nucleotides read TGTGCCAGCAGTAGGGACTTCGTCACAGATACGCAGTATTTT. This translates into CASSRDFVTDTQYF.

This sequence joins TRBV12-3 or TRBV12-4 and TRBJ2-2; D is uncertain. V was cut by 2 bases and J by 6 bases, with 7 bases left in between. CDR3 length: 13 residues. CDR3 DNA sequence: TGTGCCAGCAGTTTATTTCGGCCCGGGGAGCTGTTTTTT. It specifies CASSLFRPGELFF.

The rearrangement links TRBV20-1 to TRBJ1-5; D possibly corresponds to TRBD1 (5 bases). The CDR3 is 11 amino acids. The germline gives CDR1 DFQATT, CDR2 SNEGSKA (reference sequence). V was clipped by 3 bases and J by 16 bases, with 16 bases between them. CDR3 in DNA: TGCAGTGCTAGGGCCGGGACCGCTCAACATTTT. Its translation is CSARAGTAQHF.

This clonotype has a handful of counts. The J gene is TRBJ1-2, the V gene TRBV27; 9 nucleotides agree with TRBD1. Germline-derived CDR1 and CDR2 are MNHEY and SMNVEV (reference sequence). Losses at the gene ends were 4 bases for V and 4 bases for J; bases not matched to a gene: 7. This CDR3 contains 15 residues. This chain's CDR3 is CASSSPGQGRYGYTF. CDR3 nucleotide sequence: TGTGCCAGCAGTTCGCCGGGACAGGGCCGCTATGGCTACACCTTC.

There are a few counts of this clonotype. V gene TRBV6-1 combines with J gene TRBJ1-1; a weak D match, TRBD1 (5 bases). The CDR3 has 13 residues. Deletions cut 11 bases from V and 4 bases from J, with 17 bases between. The V gene's germline CDR1 is MNHNS and CDR2 SASEGT. The CDR3 region has the DNA TGTGCCTGTTCGAGGAGCGGGGCCACTGAAGCTTTCTTT. This encodes CACSRSGATEAFF.

This chain uses TRBV4-1 with TRBJ1-1; perhaps TRBD1 as D (5 bases). The CDR3 spans 16 residues. CDR1 and CDR2 from the germline V gene are MGHRA and YSYEKL. Trimming took 7 bases from V and 2 from J, leaving 20 bases between them. The CDR3 region has the DNA TGCGCCAGCACCCGCCGACAGATCCTTGACAACACTGAAGCTTTCTTT. This gives the protein CASTRRQILDNTEAFF.

This clonotype came up many times. The chain combines TRBV7-2 with TRBJ1-1, with D perhaps TRBD1 (5 bases). The germline V and J ends were trimmed by 1 base and 11 bases, with 14 bases remaining between them. Germline-derived CDR1 and CDR2 are SGHTA and FQGNSA. CDR3 length: 13 amino acids. The DNA of the CDR3 is TGTGCCAGCAGCTTAGAATGGGGGGGTCTGGCTTTCTTT. It encodes CASSLEWGGLAFF.

The sample holds a few counts of this clonotype. The rearrangement uses TRBV7-2 and TRBJ2-1; TRBD1 is a possible D gene (6 bases). The CDR3 has 15 residues. Looked up from germline, CDR1 is SGHTA and CDR2 is FQGNSA. Trimming pared 4 bases from V and 2 bases from J, leaving 12 bases between. The CDR3 reads CASSYRVDPYNEQFF. The CDR3, as DNA: TGTGCCAGCAGCTACAGGGTAGACCCCTACAATGAGCAGTTCTTC.

The chain is built from TRBV5-1 and TRBJ2-7; D possibly corresponds to TRBD2 (5 bases). The CDR3 runs to 14 residues. Looked up from germline, CDR1 is SGHRS and CDR2 is YFSETQ. V was clipped by 2 bases and J by 4 bases, with 13 bases between them. The CDR3 DNA is TGCGCCAGCAGCTTAACGGGATCGGGTTACGAGCAGTACTTC. Its protein is CASSLTGSGYEQYF. Supplemented by reference TRBV5-1 and TRBJ2-7, the full variable domain reads KAGVTQTPRYLIKTRGQQVTLSCSPISGHRSVSWYQQTPGQGLQFLFEYFSETQRNKGNFPGRFSGRQFSNSRSEMNVSTLELGDSALYLCASSLTGSGYEQYFGPGTRLTVT.

This clonotype was seen many times. This rearrangement joins TRBV12-3 or TRBV12-4 to TRBJ1-3; the match to TRBD1 covers 9 bases. The J segment lost 3 bases and the V segment lost 4 bases, leaving 4 bases of the junction unmatched. The CDR3 covers 15 residues. CDR3 region: CASSWDREDGNTIYF. The CDR3 nucleotides read TGTGCCAGCAGTTGGGACAGGGAAGATGGAAACACCATATATTTT.

This clonotype came up many times. This rearrangement joins TRBV20-1 to TRBJ2-7, with TRBD2 matching over 8 bases. This CDR3 is 14 amino acids long. V dropped 3 bases and J dropped 4; count of bases not matched to a gene: 8. Per germline, CDR1 DFQATT and CDR2 SNEGSKA (reference sequence). CDR3 sequence reads: CSASPGRGLYEQYF. CDR3 sequence (DNA): TGCAGTGCTAGCCCCGGGAGGGGATTATACGAGCAGTACTTC.